This T cell receptor (beta chain) derives from a study of T cells in Graves' hyperthyroidism and ophthalmopathy (dated by TCRdb to the late 2010s). The study in broad terms: Peripheral blood was collected at initial diagnosis, before any treatment. According to the paper, TCR Vbeta CDR3 sequencing was carried out on 135 peripheral blood samples, which came from about 45 ophthalmopathy, under 85 hyperthyroidism and around 17 progressor patients. Prospective prediction of ophthalmopathy was tested in an independent validation cohort consisting of 18 to 20 hyperthyroidism patients and some 15 patients who later progressed to ophthalmopathy. A discovery cohort of roughly 96 patients, roughly 45 with Graves' ophthalmopathy and under 60 with stable Graves' hyperthyroidism, was used to find distinguishing TCR V-J signatures. In addition, the study compared T-cell repertoires in thyroid tissue and in blood from several Graves' hyperthyroidism patients. The 100 or so discovery patients were randomly split 7:3 into training and test sets. Following sampling, methimazole starting at 30 mg daily was given to hyperthyroidism patients, and high-dose intravenous methylprednisolone was given to ophthalmopathy patients. Overall results and qualifications from the work: In validation, the model predicted progression to ophthalmopathy with over 65% sensitivity and less than 75% specificity, a median of 6.5 months before onset. No statistical method was used to fix the sample size in advance, and group allocation was not hidden from the investigators. Ophthalmopathy was separated from stable hyperthyroidism by a 13 V-J signature model, with around 88% sensitivity and approximately 81% specificity obtained in cross-validation and 80%/75% obtained in testing. Most expanded thyroid clonotypes (frequency above 0.001) were also found in blood, which suggests that blood repertoires may mirror thyroid immune responses.

The V and J ends are trimmed by 3 bases and 2 bases, leaving 11 bases between them. Including cysteine and phenylalanine, the CDR3 has 14 amino acids. The read is trimmed to its CDR3 DNA, 42 bases read in frame from base 1. The germline V gene (reference sequence) gives CDR1 as LNHDA and CDR2 as SQIVND. To note about this clonotype: There is no known antigen for this receptor. Base qualities are missing; no much larger clone stands one base away.

Amplification of TCR beta CDR3 regions was carried out from RNA transcripts. For the first round of RT-PCR on the TCR CDR3, the HTBI primer set was used together with the Qiagen OneStep RT-PCR kit. Libraries were constructed in a second round of multiplex PCR, after which size selection and purification were carried out. The libraries were sequenced on an Illumina HiSeq2000 using paired-end 100 bp reads. The authors' pipeline ran thus. SOAPnuke was used to process the raw data, removing reads that contained adapters or uncalled bases, had a mean Phred below 15, or lacked an exact match to the constant primer or identifier. High-quality paired reads were merged using COPE v1.2.5, and each unique nucleotide sequence was defined as a clonotype. MiTCR v1.1 was used to align the clonotypes against IMGT TRBV, TRBD and TRBJ reference segments. The analysis was restricted to V-J combinations with a frequency above 0.0001, which together covered about 99% of the repertoires. The TCS score was defined as F50 (clonal expansion) divided by E x V (chaos), with BLOSUM62-based TCRdist calculated between CDR3 peptides within each V-J. Welch's t-statistics and random forest reduced 514 V-J features to under 15, which were used in a naive Bayes classifier (R e1071). TCRdb trimmed the raw reads at Q25, called clones with MiXCR and kept productive beta chains. Every CDR3 protein is listed once, alongside the most common genes and DNA of its rows. For this entry, the V and J calls and clone size follow TCRdb and not the study's own pipeline. The sample yields nearly 600,000 distinct CDR3 sequences; roughly 13% were counted once. The top ten clones comprise more than 4.5% of the sample.

Hyperthyroidism patients were aged 18 to 65 years and newly diagnosed, with disease duration of less than 2 months. Patients with uncontrolled infections, other autoimmune diseases, pregnancy or lactation were excluded. Diagnoses were based on clinical symptoms, serum thyroxine and TRAb, thyroid ultrasound and orbital computed tomography. For progressor patients, blood was drawn at the first diagnosis of hyperthyroidism, before any ophthalmopathy symptoms had appeared. PBMCs were separated from under 11 ml of fresh peripheral blood using Ficoll-Paque density gradient centrifugation. Progressor patients were first diagnosed with Graves' hyperthyroidism and then developed ophthalmopathy during follow-up. Total RNA was extracted using Trizol reagent, and RNA quality was assessed on an Agilent 2100 Bioanalyzer.

Here the chain combines TRBV19 and TRBJ2-7, and possibly TRBD1, on 6 matching bases. The sequence was collected from a woman aged 30 to 39 with Graves' hyperthyroidism that later progressed to Graves' ophthalmopathy. Sequencing input: blood. DNA sequence: TGTGCCAGTAGTATCACAGGGAGCACCTACGAGCAGTACTTC. This translates into CASSITGSTYEQYF.